The clone carrying this T cell receptor (beta chain) was seen more than once but under ten times. The data are from a study of T cells in Graves' hyperthyroidism and ophthalmopathy. There were TCR beta CDR3 regions amplified from RNA transcripts. First-round RT-PCR with HTBI primers amplified the TCR CDR3 region. TCRdb reprocessed the multiplex PCR reads via MiXCR and lists one record per CDR3 protein. The sample records approximately 400,000 distinct CDR3 sequences, approximately 15% being singletons. Germline V gene lookup returns CDR1 DFQATT and CDR2 SNEGSKA (reference sequence). CDR3 size: 20 residues. V was pared by 5 bases and J by 3 bases, with 22 bases of the junction left unmatched.

The chain recombines TRBV20-1 with TRBJ2-2, with TRBD2 identical over 9 bases. This sequence was found in a woman under 30 with Graves' hyperthyroidism. Source material: blood. The CDR3 DNA reads as TGCAGTGCTGGGGAGTGGCGGGAGGGACTACCCAACATTGACACCGGGGAGCTGTTTTTT. It is translated as CSAGEWREGLPNIDTGELFF.